Each of the 25 T cell receptor beta chains below was sequenced from the same sample in a study of cytomegalovirus exposure and HLA in healthy donors listed by TCRdb under 2017. Receptors were amplified or captured by the immunoSEQ multiplex PCR assay. For the multiplex PCR, a mixture combining 60 forward primers for TCR Vbeta segments and 13 reverse primers for TCR Jbeta segments was used. TCRdb provides this immuneACCESS table in a form limited to in-frame rearrangements. Some clones are lacking; in checked studies, under half of them reflect an unresolved V gene, and why the rest are absent is not known. The sample yields 75,000 to 80,000 clones; around 82% were counted once. The ten largest clones represent 0.85% to 1.3% of the sample. The sequenced sample consisted of PBMCs. Receptors were obtained from a male donor in good health and CMV-seronegative.

This clone has just a few counts. This rearrangement joins TRBV4-2 to TRBJ2-3, with TRBD1 matching over 7 bases. From germline, CDR1 is LGHNA and CDR2 YNFKEQ. The CDR3 contains 13 residues. V shed 2 bases, J shed 10 bases, and the junction held 6 bases outside the gene matches. The CDR3 sequence: CASSQTGARAQYF. The CDR3 DNA reads as TGTGCCAGCAGCCAAACAGGGGCCCGTGCGCAGTATTTT.

The chain recombines TRBV7-4 with TRBJ1-5, with 10 bases lining up with TRBD1. This CDR3 has 16 residues. CDR1 and CDR2 (germline): SGHVT, SQSDAQ. V was pared by 3 bases and J by 1 base, with 3 bases of the junction left unmatched. The CDR3 sequence: CASSFGQGVSNQPQHF. CDR3 in DNA: TGTGCCAGCAGCTTTGGACAGGGGGTAAGCAATCAGCCCCAGCATTTT.

This clone was observed a few times. This sequence joins TRBV9 and TRBJ2-3; 8 nucleotides line up with TRBD1. The CDR3 loop spans 13 amino acids. CDR1 and CDR2 from the germline V gene are SGDLS and YYNGEE. The junction had 3 bases not matched to a gene; V was cut back by 2 bases and J by 7 bases. As DNA, the CDR3 is TGTGCCAGCAGCGTGGGACAGGACCATACGCAGTATTTT. Encoded protein: CASSVGQDHTQYF.

This chain connects TRBV28 to TRBJ2-4; D perhaps matches TRBD1 (7 bases). The CDR3 length is 11 residues. Germline V CDR1 and CDR2: MDHEN, SYDVKM. Trimming left V 10 bases short and J 9 bases short, with 13 bases between. The CDR3 sequence is CANDREVIQYF. The CDR3 nucleotides read TGTGCCAACGACAGGGAGGTCATTCAGTACTTC.

This chain joins TRBV7-2 and TRBJ2-4, with 10 positions matching TRBD1. The V gene end was trimmed by 5 bases and the J gene end by 9 bases; junction bases not matched to a gene: 10. This CDR3 is built from 15 residues. Germline-derived CDR1 and CDR2 are SGHTA and FQGNSA. CDR3 sequence reads: CASSLGQGIYTIQYF. CDR3 coding DNA: TGTGCCAGCAGCCTGGGACAGGGGATTTATACCATTCAGTACTTC. Using reference TRBV7-2 and TRBJ2-4 for the parts outside the CDR3, the full variable domain is GAGVSQSPSNKVTEKGKDVELRCDPISGHTALYWYRQSLGQGLEFLIYFQGNSAPDKSGLPSDRFSAERTGGSVSTLTIQRTQQEDSAVYLCASSLGQGIYTIQYFGAGTRLSVL.

The gene calls are TRBV6-1 and TRBJ2-1; TRBD2 might be the D (5 bases). Germline V gives CDR1 MNHNS, CDR2 SASEGT. Trimming pared 6 bases from V and 0 bases from J, leaving 6 bases between. This CDR3 has 13 amino acids. CDR3 residues: CASRGSSYNEQFF. The CDR3, as DNA: TGTGCCAGCAGAGGGAGCTCCTACAATGAGCAGTTCTTC.

V is TRBV5-1 and J is TRBJ2-3; 7 bases fit TRBD2. Germline-derived CDR1 and CDR2 are SGHRS and YFSETQ. The V gene end was trimmed by 4 bases and the J gene end by 6 bases; junction bases not matched to a gene: 8. This CDR3 has 14 residues. The CDR3 DNA is TGCGCCAGCAGCCCCCAGACTAGCTGGGATACGCAGTATTTT. Its protein is CASSPQTSWDTQYF.

The V gene is TRBV7-2, the J gene TRBJ2-7; D uncertain. With 5 bases removed from V and 5 bases from J, the gap between germline ends came to 13 bases. The CDR3 is made up of 13 amino acids. The germline V gene has CDR1 SGHTA and CDR2 FQGNSA. DNA for the CDR3: TGTGCCAGCAGCCTAGGGCCTGTTAACGAGCAGTACTTC. Protein product: CASSLGPVNEQYF.

The chain combines TRBV6-5 with TRBJ1-1; possible D gene TRBD1, 6 bases. In germline, CDR1 is MNHEY, CDR2 SVGAGI. V was clipped by 5 bases and J by 1 base, with 14 bases between them. The CDR3 contains 15 residues. CDR3 bases: TGTGCCAGCAGTCGACCTCCGACAGGGAACACTGAAGCTTTCTTT. It codes for CASSRPPTGNTEAFF.

The genes are TRBV15 and TRBJ2-7, with a possible D match to TRBD2 (6 bases). V shed 0 bases and J shed 0 bases, with 18 bases lying between them. This CDR3 spans 18 amino acids. CDR1 and CDR2 (germline): LNHNV, YYDKDF (reference sequence). The CDR3 protein is CATSRDRSVAGRSYEQYF. For the CDR3, the DNA is TGTGCCACCAGCAGAGATAGGTCGGTTGCGGGACGCTCCTACGAGCAGTACTTC.

This chain connects TRBV28 to TRBJ1-3; 8 bases fit TRBD1. This CDR3 has 14 amino acids. In germline, CDR1 is MDHEN, CDR2 SYDVKM. With V trimmed by 8 bases and J by 2 bases, 5 bases remained unmatched. CDR3: CASLETGAGNTIYF. In DNA form, the CDR3 reads TGTGCCAGCCTGGAGACAGGGGCTGGAAACACCATATATTTT.

This clone was found once. The rearrangement joins TRBV6-5 to TRBJ1-2; 7 bases are a match to TRBD1. J lost 8 bases, V lost 6 bases, and 9 bases had no gene match. This CDR3 region has 13 residues. Germline V CDR1 and CDR2: MNHEY, SVGAGI. This CDR3 is CASSPGTAGGYTF. CDR3 DNA: TGTGCCAGCAGCCCCGGGACAGCTGGGGGCTACACCTTC.

Turning to this clone: Compared with germline, one end of the junction differs, possibly owing to a read error. V gene TRBV30 combines with J gene TRBJ1-5; 7 positions agree with TRBD1. The CDR3 runs 14 residues. Per the germline V gene, CDR1 is GTSNPN and CDR2 is SVGIG (reference sequence). CDR3 coding DNA: TGTGCCTGGAGTATTGACAGGGTCCCACAGCCCCAGAATTTT. The encoded protein is CAWSIDRVPQPQNF.

The V call is TRBV6-1, the J call TRBJ2-7; tentative D call: TRBD1 (7 bases). V dropped 0 bases and J dropped 5 bases, with 14 bases sitting between them. Per germline, CDR1 MNHNS and CDR2 SASEGT. The CDR3 runs to 15 residues. CDR3 bases: TGTGCCAGCAGTGAAGCGGAGGGGGCTTCGAACGAGCAGTACTTC. This translates into CASSEAEGASNEQYF.

The rearrangement uses TRBV18 and TRBJ1-2; perhaps TRBD1 as D (6 bases). CDR3 length: 15 residues. Deletions cut 5 bases from V and 6 bases from J, with 19 bases between. Germline loops: CDR1 KGHSH, CDR2 LQKENI. The CDR3 region has the DNA TGTGCCAGCTCAACCCTTCCCGGACAGAAGGATGGCTACACCTTC. It specifies CASSTLPGQKDGYTF.

This clone was detected a few times. This rearrangement joins TRBV5-1 to TRBJ1-1, with a weak D call TRBD1 (5 bases). The CDR3 runs 16 residues. Germline values: CDR1 SGHRS, CDR2 YFSETQ. Trimming stripped 6 bases from V and 4 bases from J, with 22 bases between. The CDR3 DNA sequence: TGCGCCAGCACCAGGATCCGGAATTCGGGGGGCACTGAAGCTTTCTTT. As protein: CASTRIRNSGGTEAFF.

V usage is TRBV4-2 and J usage is TRBJ2-5, with D tentatively TRBD2 (6 bases). V was trimmed by 1 base and J by 1 base, leaving 10 bases between them. Germline V lookup: CDR1 LGHNA, CDR2 YNFKEQ. This CDR3 has 15 amino acids. The CDR3, as DNA: TGTGCCAGCAGCCAAGGGGGGGTTCCCCAAGAGACCCAGTACTTC. This codes for CASSQGGVPQETQYF.

V is TRBV5-1 and J is TRBJ2-5, with 7 bases lining up with TRBD1. CDR1 SGHRS and CDR2 YFSETQ come from the germline V gene. J lost 1 base, V lost 3 bases, and 9 bases had no gene match. The CDR3 loop spans 16 amino acids. The CDR3 here is CASSSGTGASQETQYF. CDR3 nucleotides: TGCGCCAGCAGCTCGGGAACAGGGGCGAGCCAAGAGACCCAGTACTTC.

The chain is built from TRBV6-1 and TRBJ2-5; 11 bases align to TRBD2. Germline V gene lookup returns CDR1 MNHNS and CDR2 SASEGT. The CDR3 has 15 residues. With 10 bases clipped from V and 7 bases from J, the junction kept 14 bases outside the gene matches. CDR3 DNA: TGTGCCATACGACTAGCGGGGACCCGGGTAACGACCCAGTACTTC. It encodes CAIRLAGTRVTTQYF.

The chain couples TRBV7-9 to TRBJ2-3; D ambiguous. Germline V gene data show CDR1 as SEHNR and CDR2 as FQNEAQ (reference sequence). This CDR3 spans 13 amino acids. The V end lost 5 bases, the J end lost 5 bases, and 11 bases lay between the germline ends. The chain's CDR3 is CASSKIEEDTQYF. CDR3 coding DNA: TGTGCCAGCAGCAAAATAGAGGAAGATACGCAGTATTTT.

This chain uses TRBV19 with TRBJ1-4; TRBD1 matches 8 bases. With V trimmed by 4 bases and J by 7 bases, 5 bases remained unmatched. The CDR3 is 14 amino acids. Per the germline V gene, CDR1 is LNHDA and CDR2 is SQIVND (reference sequence). For the CDR3, the DNA is TGTGCCAGTAGTACCACAGGGGGGGGTGAAAAACTGTTTTTT. This encodes CASSTTGGGEKLFF. Together with reference TRBV19 and TRBJ1-4, the CDR3 gives the full variable domain: DGGITQSPKYLFRKEGQNVTLSCEQNLNHDAMYWYRQDPGQGLRLIYYSQIVNDFQKGDIAEGYSVSREKKESFPLTVTSAQKNPTAFYLCASSTTGGGEKLFFGSGTQLSVL.

This sequence joins TRBV7-2 and TRBJ2-7; D perhaps matches TRBD1 (6 bases). This CDR3 has 15 residues. The V end was cut by 7 bases, the J end by 4 bases, with 20 bases between. The germline gives CDR1 SGHTA, CDR2 FQGNSA. DNA of the CDR3: TGTGCCAGCACCCTGGCGCTGGGACACTCATACGAGCAGTACTTC. Protein sequence: CASTLALGHSYEQYF.

This chain connects TRBV4-1 to TRBJ2-3, with 7 positions matching TRBD2. The germline V gene has CDR1 MGHRA and CDR2 YSYEKL. This CDR3 spans 17 amino acids. J lost 0 bases, V lost 0 bases, and 6 bases had no gene match. In DNA, the CDR3 is TGCGCCAGCAGCCAAGATCCCAGCGGGGCGAGCACAGATACGCAGTATTTT. It yields the protein CASSQDPSGASTDTQYF.

The chain employs TRBV11-2 and TRBJ1-1; D is ambiguous. This CDR3 spans 13 amino acids. In germline, CDR1 is SGHAT, CDR2 FQNNGV. Trimming removed 5 bases from V and 2 bases from J, with 9 bases in between. The CDR3 sequence: CASSPEPNTEAFF. The CDR3 region has the DNA TGTGCCAGCAGCCCAGAACCTAACACTGAAGCTTTCTTT.

This sequence joins TRBV28 and TRBJ1-4; 7 bases are a match to TRBD1. After removal of 5 bases from V and 4 bases from J, the junction contained 4 bases not matched to a gene. This CDR3 has 14 amino acids. Germline V gene data show CDR1 as MDHEN and CDR2 as SYDVKM. CDR3 protein: CASSPTGNNEKLFF. The CDR3 DNA is TGTGCCAGCAGTCCGACAGGGAATAATGAAAAACTGTTTTTT.